This TCR beta chain was found in a study of long-term antiretroviral therapy in people with HIV (dated by TCRdb to 2022 to 2024). With respect to the entire study: The earliest samples were collected roughly a decade before the 2015 WHO recommendation for immediate ART, at a time when ART was usually postponed until CD4 counts fell. Test extractions of a monoclonal T-cell line alongside 33 polyclonal samples showed no cross-contamination during QIAcube processing. Among the approximately 30 participants with HIV, ten to eleven were female. A total of about 180 cryopreserved PBMC samples were contributed to the cohort by 30 adults with confirmed HIV infection, with samples collected serially over a mean of approximately six years (range 1-12). This retrospective serial study examined whether starting ART and sustained HIV suppression were associated with changes in the composition and diversity of the TRB repertoire in peripheral blood.

The immunoSEQ hsTCRB v3.0 assay was used at survey level resolution for TRB variable region sequencing. TRB sequencing targeted a depth of about 35,000-55,000 T-cell genomes per sample. Pooled TRB libraries were sequenced on an Illumina MiSeq with a v3 150-cycle kit. In the source study's methods: Repertoire analysis was run in R within a reproducible Nextflow workflow that covered QC, data transformation and analysis. Custom analyses were implemented in LymphoSeq2, an R package for AIRR-Seq data exploration. Several samples that yielded fewer than 5000 total TRB sequences were excluded, so that around 190 HIV repertoires were analyzed. Among the approximately 190 retained HIV repertoires, some 60 were collected before ART initiation and some 130 were collected after ART initiation. Each repertoire was downsampled to 5000 TRB nucleotide sequences, and summary statistics were averaged across 100 downsampling iterations. Only TRB sequences with CDR3 regions of at least seven amino acids were retained for analysis. Diversity was measured with a Shannon entropy-derived clonality score and the Gini coefficient. In the repertoire networks, any two of the top 5000 CDR3 amino acid sequences were linked whenever the two sequences differed by an edit distance of one. Antigen specificity groups and MHC restriction were predicted for TRB CDR3 amino acid sequences with GLIPH2. CDR3 amino acid sequences were matched against VDJdb and McPAS-TCR to flag known CMV, EBV, HIV or tissue antigen associations. Pre-ART, post-ART and control groups were compared with Wilcoxon signed-rank tests and Holm-Bonferroni correction. The table was pulled from immuneACCESS by TCRdb, which kept in-frame rearrangements only. Such tables lose some clones; where checked, under half of the loss comes from unresolved V genes, and the rest has no known cause. The V and J calls and clone size are taken from that table; D and trimming were inferred from the DNA. A total of 15,000 to 20,000 clones appear in this sample, about 86% of them only once. Of the sample, 7% to 10% is held by the ten largest clones.

Inclusion was restricted to participants for whom at least one PBMC sample before ART initiation and at least two post-ART samples were available. All participants with HIV were treated in the United States of America. Before DNA extraction, cryopreserved samples of about 0.95-10 million PBMC were thawed and then washed. At the time of the earliest PBMC sample, participants with HIV were aged between about 20 and 55 years. Per participant, PBMC samples came from 1-4 timepoints prior to ART initiation and 2-8 timepoints following ART initiation, for a median of 7 samples. For every participant, serial HIV viral load, CD4+ T-cell count, ART history and demographic data were obtained. A Qiagen kit on a QIAcube was used to extract genomic DNA from unsorted PBMC, with samples processed in batches of 12. The investigation overall reported the following: Inferences about post-ART repertoire changes are limited because no data were available on ART adherence, viral resistance or therapy changes. Expanded TRB clones identified before ART initiation dominated the repertoire at all time points, although this dominance fluctuated and declined in many PLHIV after ART. Because cell numbers in pre-ART samples were limited, unsorted PBMC were profiled instead of sorted CD4+ and CD8+ T cells. CDR3 length ranges in HIV repertoires were narrower than in controls, and network structure suggested an antigen-experienced repertoire with only a slight naive shift after ART. Owing to limited PBMC availability, only the TCR beta chain was sequenced, without alpha chain pairing. ART initiation was associated with a significant increase in TRB diversity, but diversity stayed significantly below transplant donor controls even after long-term ART. The samples span the years 2004 to 2017, and the ART regimens used at that time may not be as effective as current regimens.

V is shortened by 6 bases, J by 3 bases, and the region joining them spans 6 bases. From the cysteine up to the phenylalanine, the CDR3 has a length of 11 residues. Solely the CDR3 DNA is kept, with 33 bases framed from the first base. CDR1 and CDR2 (SNHLY, FYNNEI) derive from the germline V gene. Details on this clone: The antigen it binds to is not known. One base away there is no much larger clone; base qualities are not given.

The sequencing used unsorted PBMCs, collected 0.1 years after starting antiretroviral therapy. The sequence was obtained from a man between 18 and 35 years old with HIV. The sequence is built from TRBV2 and TRBJ2-7; the D gene remains uncertain. The CDR3: CASRHVYEQYF. The sequenced DNA: TGTGCCAGCAGACACGTCTACGAGCAGTACTTC.